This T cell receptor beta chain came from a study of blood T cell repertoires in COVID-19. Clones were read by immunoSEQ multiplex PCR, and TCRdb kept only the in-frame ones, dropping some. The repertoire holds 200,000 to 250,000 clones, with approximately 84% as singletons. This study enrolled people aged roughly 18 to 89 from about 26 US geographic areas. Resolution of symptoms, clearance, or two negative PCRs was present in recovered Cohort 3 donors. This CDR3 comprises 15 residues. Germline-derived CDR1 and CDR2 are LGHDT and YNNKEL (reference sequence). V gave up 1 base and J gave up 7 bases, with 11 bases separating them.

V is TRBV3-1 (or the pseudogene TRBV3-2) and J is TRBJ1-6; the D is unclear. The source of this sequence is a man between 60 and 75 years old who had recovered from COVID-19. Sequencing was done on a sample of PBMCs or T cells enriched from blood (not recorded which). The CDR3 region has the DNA TGTGCCAGCAGCCAAGCGCCAGTTCAGAATTCACCCCTCCACTTT. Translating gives CASSQAPVQNSPLHF.